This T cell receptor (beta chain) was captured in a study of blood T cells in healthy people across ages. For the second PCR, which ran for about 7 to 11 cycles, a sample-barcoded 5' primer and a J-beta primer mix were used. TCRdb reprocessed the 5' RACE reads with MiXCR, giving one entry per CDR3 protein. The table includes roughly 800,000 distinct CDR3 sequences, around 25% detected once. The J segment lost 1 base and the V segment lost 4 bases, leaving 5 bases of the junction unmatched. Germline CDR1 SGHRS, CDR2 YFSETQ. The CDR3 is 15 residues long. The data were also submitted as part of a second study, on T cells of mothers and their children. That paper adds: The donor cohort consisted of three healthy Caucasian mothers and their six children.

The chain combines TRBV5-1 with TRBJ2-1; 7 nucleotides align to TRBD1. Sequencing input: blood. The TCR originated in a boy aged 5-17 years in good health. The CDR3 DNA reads TGCGCCAGCAGCCGAGGGACAGCATCCTACAATGAGCAGTTCTTC. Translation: CASSRGTASYNEQFF. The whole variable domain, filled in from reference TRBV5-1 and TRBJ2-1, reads KAGVTQTPRYLIKTRGQQVTLSCSPISGHRSVSWYQQTPGQGLQFLFEYFSETQRNKGNFPGRFSGRQFSNSRSEMNVSTLELGDSALYLCASSRGTASYNEQFFGPGTRLTVL.